These T cell receptor beta chains were read from a single sample in a study of a mutant IDH1 vaccine in newly diagnosed glioma. The data were produced by immunoSEQ multiplex PCR, yet TCRdb's version contains in-frame clones alone and is incomplete. The data show 75,000 to 100,000 clones, roughly 90% seen once. The source was PBMCs, collected from a glioma patient treated with radiotherapy, temozolomide or both. Receptors originate from a woman between 45 and 65 years old with glioma. Both conserved end residues are part of each CDR3. The D gene is left open where the match is weak. Clone sizes are given selectively: once, few, many, or a class where the clone is expanded.

j_gene | v_gene | abundance | d_gene | CDR3aa | CDR3nt
TRBJ2-3 | TRBV7-7 | NA | NA | CASSLGEASTDTQYF | TGTGCTAGCAGCTTAGGCGAGGCCAGCACAGATACGCAGTATTTT
TRBJ1-5 | TRBV6-1 | NA | NA | CASSEAWGTGKQPQHF | TGTGCCAGCAGTGAAGCGTGGGGAACGGGAAAACAGCCCCAGCATTTT
TRBJ1-3 | TRBV9 | NA | NA | CASSALSMGLRTGNTIYF | TGTGCCAGCAGCGCCCTAAGCATGGGACTGCGAACTGGAAACACCATATATTTT
TRBJ1-6 | TRBV6-6 | NA | NA | CASSYSPPLHF | TGTGCCAGCAGTTACTCCCCACCCCTCCACTTT
TRBJ2-7 | TRBV5-1 | NA | TRBD2 | CASSSGLAYEQYF | TGCGCCAGCAGCTCCGGACTAGCCTACGAGCAGTACTTC
TRBJ1-1 | TRBV7-2 | NA | NA | CASSRGGARPVNTEAFF | TGTGCCAGCAGCCGAGGGGGAGCCCGACCCGTGAACACTGAAGCTTTCTTT
TRBJ1-1 | TRBV6-5 | NA | NA | CASSYYADVSTEAFF | TGTGCCAGCAGTTACTACGCCGACGTTTCCACTGAAGCTTTCTTT
TRBJ2-7 | TRBV29-1 | NA | TRBD2 | CSVAGGFGYEQYF | TGCAGCGTTGCGGGGGGTTTCGGCTACGAGCAGTACTTC
TRBJ2-1 | TRBV6-6 | NA | TRBD1 | CASSYGPGTGGSEQFF | TGTGCCAGCAGTTACGGTCCCGGGACAGGGGGCAGTGAGCAGTTCTTC
TRBJ2-1 | TRBV18 | NA | NA | CASSPVGMDYNEQFF | TGTGCCAGCTCACCCGTCGGGATGGACTACAATGAGCAGTTCTTC
TRBJ1-1 | TRBV5-1 | few | TRBD1 | CASSFRQGDEAFF | TGCGCCAGCAGCTTCCGACAGGGGGATGAAGCTTTCTTT
TRBJ1-2 | TRBV11-3 | once | TRBD1 | CASNPGQPIFSTNYGYTF | TGTGCCAGCAATCCGGGACAGCCTATCTTCTCAACTAACTATGGCTACACCTTC
TRBJ2-7 | TRBV9 | NA | NA | CASSVGGETAYEQYF | TGTGCCAGCAGCGTAGGAGGGGAAACGGCCTACGAGCAGTACTTC
TRBJ2-3 | TRBV11-3 | NA | NA | CASSFSRGDTQYF | TGTGCCAGCAGCTTCTCTAGAGGCGATACGCAGTATTTT
TRBJ2-1 | TRBV6-4 | NA | NA | CASSEYPQGYNEQFF | TGTGCCAGCAGTGAGTACCCCCAGGGGTACAATGAGCAGTTCTTC
TRBJ2-1 | TRBV5-4 | NA | NA | CASSQDLGGNEQFF | TGTGCCAGCAGCCAAGATCTTGGCGGGAATGAGCAGTTCTTC
TRBJ1-1 | TRBV5-4 | NA | NA | CASSLDGRPFEAFF | TGTGCCAGCAGCTTGGATGGGCGCCCCTTTGAAGCTTTCTTT
TRBJ1-3 | TRBV28 | NA | TRBD1 | CASSPWDWTGKPFSGNTIYF | TGTGCCAGCAGTCCATGGGATTGGACAGGGAAACCGTTCTCTGGAAACACCATATATTTT
TRBJ2-1 | TRBV20-1 | NA | NA | CSAPRGEQFF | TGCAGTGCTCCCAGGGGTGAGCAGTTCTTC
TRBJ2-7 | TRBV28 | once | NA | CASNGRDEQYF | TGTGCCAGCAATGGCAGGGACGAGCAGTACTTC
TRBJ1-2 | TRBV28 | NA | NA | CASSLSRRRYGYTF | TGTGCCAGCAGTTTATCCAGGAGGAGGTATGGCTACACCTTC
TRBJ2-1 | TRBV6-6 | NA | TRBD1 | CASSYSGTGYNEQFF | TGTGCCAGCAGTTACTCTGGGACAGGATACAATGAGCAGTTCTTC
TRBJ2-2 | TRBV9 | NA | NA | CASSSPGLNTGELFF | TGTGCCAGCAGCTCCCCAGGACTCAACACCGGGGAGCTGTTTTTT
TRBJ1-1 | TRBV6-5 | NA | NA | CASSYRDRAITFF | TGTGCCAGCAGTTACCGGGACCGTGCGATAACTTTCTTT
TRBJ1-5 | TRBV7-2 | once | TRBD1 | CASSLYGQGVNQPQHF | TGTGCCAGCAGCTTATATGGACAGGGGGTCAATCAGCCCCAGCATTTT
TRBJ2-2 | TRBV2 | NA | TRBD1 | CASRGTGGGTGELFF | TGTGCCAGCAGGGGGACAGGGGGTGGCACCGGGGAGCTGTTTTTT
TRBJ2-3 | TRBV10-2 | NA | NA | CASSDAGRSTDTQYF | TGCGCCAGCAGTGACGCAGGTCGGAGCACAGATACGCAGTATTTT
TRBJ1-5 | TRBV29-1 | NA | NA | CSVGQGLGQPQHF | TGCAGCGTTGGGCAGGGGTTAGGTCAGCCCCAGCATTTT
TRBJ1-4 | TRBV4-2 | NA | NA | CASSQEGGWAGKLFF | TGTGCCAGCAGCCAAGAAGGAGGTTGGGCGGGGAAACTGTTTTTT
TRBJ1-4 | TRBV6-5 | NA | TRBD1 | CASSSQPGGNDEKLFF | TGTGCCAGCAGTTCCCAACCAGGGGGAAATGATGAAAAACTGTTTTTT
TRBJ1-1 | TRBV6-5 | NA | TRBD1 | CASRFGTVNTEAFF | TGTGCCAGCAGGTTCGGGACAGTGAACACTGAAGCTTTCTTT
TRBJ1-1 | TRBV6-6 | NA | NA | CASIQNTEAFF | TGTGCCAGCATCCAGAACACTGAAGCTTTCTTT
TRBJ2-1 | TRBV10-3 | NA | NA | CAISDEGGPTYNEQFF | TGTGCCATCAGTGATGAGGGGGGACCTACCTACAATGAGCAGTTCTTC
TRBJ2-1 | TRBV6-1 | NA | NA | CASSVKGGLEQFF | TGTGCCAGCAGTGTAAAGGGGGGGCTGGAGCAGTTCTTC
TRBJ1-1 | TRBV6-5 | NA | NA | CASKAPVNTEAFF | TGTGCCAGCAAGGCCCCGGTGAACACTGAAGCTTTCTTT
TRBJ2-1 | TRBV5-1 | once | TRBD2 | CASSLQLAGGYNEQFF | TGCGCCAGCAGCTTGCAACTAGCGGGAGGGTACAATGAGCAGTTCTTC
TRBJ1-5 | TRBV2 | NA | TRBD1 | CASRSPQGGNQPQHF | TGTGCCAGCAGGTCCCCACAGGGGGGAAATCAGCCCCAGCATTTT
TRBJ2-1 | TRBV30 | NA | NA | CAWIHRSSYNEQFF | TGTGCCTGGATCCATAGGAGCTCCTACAATGAGCAGTTCTTC
TRBJ1-2 | TRBV5-8 | NA | NA | CASSPTNNYGYTF | TGTGCCAGCAGCCCTACGAATAACTATGGCTACACCTTC
TRBJ2-7 | TRBV5-6 | NA | NA | CASSLLARLAYEQYF | TGTGCCAGCAGCTTGTTAGCTCGGCTAGCCTACGAGCAGTACTTC
TRBJ1-1 | TRBV2 | NA | NA | CASSEGVGFGGAFF | TGTGCCAGCAGTGAAGGAGTGGGCTTCGGAGGGGCTTTCTTT
TRBJ1-4 | TRBV28 | NA | NA | CASSRKLRPNEKLFF | TGTGCCAGCAGTCGCAAGCTTAGGCCTAATGAAAAACTGTTTTTT
TRBJ2-1 | TRBV7-2 | once | NA | CASRLWQVNEQFF | TGTGCCAGCAGACTTTGGCAAGTCAATGAGCAGTTCTTC
TRBJ1-2 | TRBV30 | NA | NA | CAWSVSRTSWGYTF | TGTGCCTGGAGTGTATCCCGAACGTCCTGGGGCTACACCTTC
TRBJ2-2 | TRBV5-1 | few | NA | CASSLLDGTGELFF | TGCGCCAGCAGCTTGCTAGATGGCACCGGGGAGCTGTTTTTT
TRBJ2-1 | TRBV19 | NA | TRBD1 | CASSIAGQGYEQFF | TGTGCCAGTAGTATAGCCGGACAGGGCTATGAGCAGTTCTTC
TRBJ2-1 | TRBV2 | NA | NA | CARRDQRVSEQFF | TGTGCCAGGAGGGACCAGCGGGTCAGTGAGCAGTTCTTC
TRBJ2-3 | TRBV7-2 | NA | TRBD2 | CASSLGLAESTDTQYF | TGTGCCAGCAGCCTAGGACTAGCGGAGAGCACAGATACGCAGTATTTT
TRBJ2-2 | TRBV5-1 | NA | NA | CASSLDGAANTGELFF | TGCGCCAGCAGCTTGGACGGGGCTGCGAACACCGGGGAGCTGTTTTTT
TRBJ1-3 | TRBV5-4 | NA | NA | CASSLAESSGNTIYF | TGTGCCAGCAGCTTGGCCGAAAGCTCTGGAAACACCATATATTTT
TRBJ2-1 | TRBV5-4 | few | NA | CASSLAGRIRSGEQFF | TGTGCCAGCAGCTTGGCTGGGAGGATAAGATCGGGTGAGCAGTTCTTC